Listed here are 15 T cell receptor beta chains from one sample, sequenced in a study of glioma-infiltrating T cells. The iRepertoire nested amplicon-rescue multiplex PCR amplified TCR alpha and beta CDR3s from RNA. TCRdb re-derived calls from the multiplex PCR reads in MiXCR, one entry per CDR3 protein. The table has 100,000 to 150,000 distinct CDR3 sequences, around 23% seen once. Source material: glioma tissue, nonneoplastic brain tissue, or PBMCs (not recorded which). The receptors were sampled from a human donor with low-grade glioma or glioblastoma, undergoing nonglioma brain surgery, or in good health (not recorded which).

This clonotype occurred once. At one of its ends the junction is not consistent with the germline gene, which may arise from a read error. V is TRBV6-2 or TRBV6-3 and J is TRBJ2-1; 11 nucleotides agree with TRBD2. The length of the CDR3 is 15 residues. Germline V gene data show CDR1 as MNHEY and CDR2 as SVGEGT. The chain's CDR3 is CVSSRLAGQGNEQFF. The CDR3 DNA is TGTGTCAGCAGTAGACTAGCGGGGCAGGGCAATGAGCAGTTCTTC.

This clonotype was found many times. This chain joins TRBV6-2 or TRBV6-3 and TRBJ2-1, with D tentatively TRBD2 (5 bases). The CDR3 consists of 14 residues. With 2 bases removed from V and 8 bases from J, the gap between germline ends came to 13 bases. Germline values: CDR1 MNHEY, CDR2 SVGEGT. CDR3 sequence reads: CASSYIRENHEQFF. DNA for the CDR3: TGTGCCAGCAGTTACATTAGGGAGAACCATGAGCAGTTCTTC.

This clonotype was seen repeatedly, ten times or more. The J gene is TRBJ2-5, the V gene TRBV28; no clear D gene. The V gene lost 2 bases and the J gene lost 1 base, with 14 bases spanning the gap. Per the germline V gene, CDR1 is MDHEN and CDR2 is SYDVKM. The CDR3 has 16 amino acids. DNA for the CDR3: TGTGCCAGCAGTTTACCAACCGGACGGATCCAAGAGACCCAGTACTTC. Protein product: CASSLPTGRIQETQYF. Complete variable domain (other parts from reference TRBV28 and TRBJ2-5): DVKVTQSSRYLVKRTGEKVFLECVQDMDHENMFWYRQDPGLGLRLIYFSYDVKMKEKGDIPEGYSVSREKKERFSLILESASTNQTSMYLCASSLPTGRIQETQYFGPGTRLLVL.

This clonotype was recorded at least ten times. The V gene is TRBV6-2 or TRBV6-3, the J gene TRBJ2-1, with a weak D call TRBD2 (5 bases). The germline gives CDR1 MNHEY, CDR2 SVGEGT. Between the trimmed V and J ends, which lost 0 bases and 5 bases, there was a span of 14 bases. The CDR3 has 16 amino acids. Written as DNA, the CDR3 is TGTGCCAGCAGTTACTCGAAACACGGCGGGCACAATGAGCAGTTCTTC. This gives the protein CASSYSKHGGHNEQFF.

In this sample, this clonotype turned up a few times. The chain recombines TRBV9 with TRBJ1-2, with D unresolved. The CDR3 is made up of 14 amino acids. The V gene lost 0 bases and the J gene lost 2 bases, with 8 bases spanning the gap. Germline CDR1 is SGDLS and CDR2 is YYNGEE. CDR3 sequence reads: CASSVAMGNYGYTF. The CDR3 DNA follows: TGTGCCAGCAGCGTAGCTATGGGGAACTATGGCTACACCTTC.

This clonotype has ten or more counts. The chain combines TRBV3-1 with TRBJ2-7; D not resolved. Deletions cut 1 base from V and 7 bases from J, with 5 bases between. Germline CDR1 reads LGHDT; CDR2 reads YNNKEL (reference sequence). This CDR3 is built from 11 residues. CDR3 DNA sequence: TGTGCCAGCAGCCAAGTGGAGGAGCAGTACTTC. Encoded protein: CASSQVEEQYF.

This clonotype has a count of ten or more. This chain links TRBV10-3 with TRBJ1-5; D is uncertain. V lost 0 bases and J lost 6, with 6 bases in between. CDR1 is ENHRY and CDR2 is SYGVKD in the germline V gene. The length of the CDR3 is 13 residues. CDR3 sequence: CAISESTGQPQHF. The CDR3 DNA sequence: TGTGCCATCAGTGAGTCTACGGGTCAGCCCCAGCATTTT.

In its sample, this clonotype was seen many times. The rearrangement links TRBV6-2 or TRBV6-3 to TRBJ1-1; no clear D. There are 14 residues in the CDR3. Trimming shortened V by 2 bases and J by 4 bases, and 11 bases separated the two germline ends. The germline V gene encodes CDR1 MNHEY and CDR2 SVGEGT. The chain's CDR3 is CASSYGFGFTEAFF. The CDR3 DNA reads TGTGCCAGCAGTTACGGTTTCGGGTTCACTGAAGCTTTCTTT.

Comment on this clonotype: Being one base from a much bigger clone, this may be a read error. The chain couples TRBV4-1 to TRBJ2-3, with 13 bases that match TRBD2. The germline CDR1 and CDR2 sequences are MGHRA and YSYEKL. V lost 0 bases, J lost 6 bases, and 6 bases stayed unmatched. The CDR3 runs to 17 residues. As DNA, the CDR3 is TGCGCCAGCAGCCAAGAGTCCCGGACTAGCGGGAGCGATACGCAGTATTTT. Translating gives CASSQESRTSGSDTQYF.

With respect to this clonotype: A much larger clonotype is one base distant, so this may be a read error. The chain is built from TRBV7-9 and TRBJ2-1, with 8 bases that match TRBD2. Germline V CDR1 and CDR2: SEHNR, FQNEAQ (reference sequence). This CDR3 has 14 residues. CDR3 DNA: TGTGCCAGCAGCTTTAGCGGGGACTACAATGGGCAGTTCTTC. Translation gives CASSFSGDYNGQFF.

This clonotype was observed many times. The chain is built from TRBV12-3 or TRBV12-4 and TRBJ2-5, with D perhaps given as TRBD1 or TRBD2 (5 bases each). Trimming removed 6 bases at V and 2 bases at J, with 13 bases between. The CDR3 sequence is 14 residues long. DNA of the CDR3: TGTGCCAGCAGCCCGGGGCCTTCACAAGAGACCCAGTACTTC. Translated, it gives CASSPGPSQETQYF.

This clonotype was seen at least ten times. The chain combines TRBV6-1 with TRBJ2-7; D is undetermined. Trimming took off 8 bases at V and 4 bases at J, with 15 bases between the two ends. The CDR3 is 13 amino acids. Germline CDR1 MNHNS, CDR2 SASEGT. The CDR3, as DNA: TGTGCCAGCGACTCTGGACCGATTTACGAGCAGTACTTC. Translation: CASDSGPIYEQYF.

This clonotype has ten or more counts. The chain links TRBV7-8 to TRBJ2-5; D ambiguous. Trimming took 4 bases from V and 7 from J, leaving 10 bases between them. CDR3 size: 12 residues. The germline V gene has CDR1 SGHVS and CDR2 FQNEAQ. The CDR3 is CASSYTIGTQYF. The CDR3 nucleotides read TGTGCCAGCAGCTATACGATCGGGACCCAGTACTTC.

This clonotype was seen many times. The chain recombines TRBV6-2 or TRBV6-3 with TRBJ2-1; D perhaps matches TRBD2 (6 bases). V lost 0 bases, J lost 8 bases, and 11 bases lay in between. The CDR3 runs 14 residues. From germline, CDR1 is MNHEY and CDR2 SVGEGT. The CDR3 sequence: CASSYSGGVDEQFF. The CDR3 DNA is TGTGCCAGCAGTTACTCCGGGGGAGTCGATGAGCAGTTCTTC.

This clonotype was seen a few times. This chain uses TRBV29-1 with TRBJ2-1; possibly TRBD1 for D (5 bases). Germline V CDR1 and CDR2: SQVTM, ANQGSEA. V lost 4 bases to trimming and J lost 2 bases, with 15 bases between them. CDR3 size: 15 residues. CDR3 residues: CSVVGMAGTYNEQFF. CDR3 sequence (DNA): TGCAGCGTTGTTGGGATGGCAGGGACCTACAATGAGCAGTTCTTC.